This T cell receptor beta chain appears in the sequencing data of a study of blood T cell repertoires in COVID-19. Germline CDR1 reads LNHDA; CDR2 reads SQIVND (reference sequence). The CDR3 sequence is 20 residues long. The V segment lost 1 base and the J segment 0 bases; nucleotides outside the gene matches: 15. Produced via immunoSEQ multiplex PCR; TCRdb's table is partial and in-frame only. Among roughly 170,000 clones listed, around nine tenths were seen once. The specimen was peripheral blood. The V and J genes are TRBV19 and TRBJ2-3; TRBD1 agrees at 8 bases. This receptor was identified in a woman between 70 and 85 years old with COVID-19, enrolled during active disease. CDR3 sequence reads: CASSIAQGAVADFSTDTQYF. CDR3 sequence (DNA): TGTGCCAGTAGTATAGCTCAGGGGGCCGTAGCGGACTTTAGCACAGATACGCAGTATTTT. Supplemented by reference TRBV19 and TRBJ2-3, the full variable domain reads DGGITQSPKYLFRKEGQNVTLSCEQNLNHDAMYWYRQDPGQGLRLIYYSQIVNDFQKGDIAEGYSVSREKKESFPLTVTSAQKNPTAFYLCASSIAQGAVADFSTDTQYFGPGTRLTVL.